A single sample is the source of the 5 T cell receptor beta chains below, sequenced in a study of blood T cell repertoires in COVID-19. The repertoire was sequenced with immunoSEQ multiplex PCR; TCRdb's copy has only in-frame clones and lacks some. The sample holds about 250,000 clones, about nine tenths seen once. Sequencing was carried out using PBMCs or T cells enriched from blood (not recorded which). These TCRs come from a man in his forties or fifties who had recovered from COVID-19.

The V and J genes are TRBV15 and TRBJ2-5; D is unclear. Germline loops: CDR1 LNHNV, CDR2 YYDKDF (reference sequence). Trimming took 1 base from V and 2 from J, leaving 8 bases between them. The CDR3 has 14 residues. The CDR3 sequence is CATSRGQAQETQYF. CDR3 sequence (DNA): TGTGCCACCAGCAGAGGGCAGGCACAAGAGACCCAGTACTTC. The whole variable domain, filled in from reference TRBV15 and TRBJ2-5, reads DAMVIQNPRYQVTQFGKPVTLSCSQTLNHNVMYWYQQKSSQAPKLLFHYYDKDFNNEADTPDNFQSRRPNTSFCFLDIRSPGLGDTAMYLCATSRGQAQETQYFGPGTRLLVL.

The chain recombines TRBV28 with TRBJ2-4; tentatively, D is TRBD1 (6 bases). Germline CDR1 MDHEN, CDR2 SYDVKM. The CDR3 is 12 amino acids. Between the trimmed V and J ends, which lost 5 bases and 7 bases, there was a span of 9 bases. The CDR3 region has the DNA TGTGCCAGCAGTGAGGACAGTAACATTCAGTACTTC. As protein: CASSEDSNIQYF.

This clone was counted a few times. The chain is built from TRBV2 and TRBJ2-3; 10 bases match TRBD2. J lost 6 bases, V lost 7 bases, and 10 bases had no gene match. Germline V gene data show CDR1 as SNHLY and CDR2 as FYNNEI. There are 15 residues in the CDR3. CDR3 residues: CASNKAGGWVDTQYF. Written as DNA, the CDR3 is TGTGCCAGCAACAAAGCGGGAGGGTGGGTGGATACGCAGTATTTT.

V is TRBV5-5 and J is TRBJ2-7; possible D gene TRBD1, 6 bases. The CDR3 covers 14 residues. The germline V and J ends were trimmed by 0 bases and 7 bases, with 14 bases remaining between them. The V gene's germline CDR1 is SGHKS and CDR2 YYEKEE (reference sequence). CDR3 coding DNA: TGTGCCAGCAGCTTGGGACAGGCCACCCTAGAGCAGTACTTC. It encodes CASSLGQATLEQYF.

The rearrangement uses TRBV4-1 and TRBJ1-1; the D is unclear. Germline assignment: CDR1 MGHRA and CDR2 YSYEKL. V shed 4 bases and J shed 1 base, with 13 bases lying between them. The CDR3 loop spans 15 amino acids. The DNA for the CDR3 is TGCGCCAGCAGCCCCGGCGCACAGCAGAACACTGAAGCTTTCTTT. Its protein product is CASSPGAQQNTEAFF.